These 24 T cell receptor beta chains originate from one sample sequenced in a study of T-cell reconstitution after alpha-beta-depleted transplantation in children. Unique molecular identifiers were used to barcode this TCRbeta library. TCRdb reanalysed the PCR reads using MiXCR and keeps one entry per CDR3 protein. The sample holds about 500,000 distinct CDR3 sequences; over 25% are singletons and the top ten take less than 2.5%. The material sequenced was PBMCs from the stem cell graft donor, taken from the stem cell graft. The receptors stem from a human donor who donated a stem cell graft to a child with aplastic anemia.

The V call is TRBV29-1, the J call TRBJ1-1; 9 nucleotides align to TRBD1. There are 13 residues in the CDR3. The ends lost 5 bases at V and 6 bases at J; junction bases unmatched: 7. The germline V gene encodes CDR1 SQVTM and CDR2 ANQGSEA. CDR3 DNA: TGCAGCGTTTACGGGACAGGGCGGGCTGAAGCTTTCTTT. It yields the protein CSVYGTGRAEAFF.

This clonotype was counted between two and nine times. This chain links TRBV29-1 with TRBJ1-4; maybe TRBD1 (6 bases). Deletions cut 7 bases from V and 8 bases from J, with 17 bases between. Looked up from germline, CDR1 is SQVTM and CDR2 is ANQGSEA. The CDR3 length is 13 residues. CDR3 coding DNA: TGCAGCGCTGCGACAGGCGACAGCGAAAAACTGTTTTTT. It codes for CSAATGDSEKLFF.

The rearrangement links TRBV19 to TRBJ2-7; D possibly corresponds to TRBD1 (8 bases). The CDR3 has 20 residues. Germline loops: CDR1 LNHDA, CDR2 SQIVND (reference sequence). V lost 5 bases, J lost 0 bases, and 29 bases lay in between. Written as DNA, the CDR3 is TGTGCCAGTAGTCTTCACCCTTACAGGGGGGGCGCGGGACACTCCTACGAGCAGTACTTC. Amino acids: CASSLHPYRGGAGHSYEQYF. The whole variable domain, filled in from reference TRBV19 and TRBJ2-7, reads DGGITQSPKYLFRKEGQNVTLSCEQNLNHDAMYWYRQDPGQGLRLIYYSQIVNDFQKGDIAEGYSVSREKKESFPLTVTSAQKNPTAFYLCASSLHPYRGGAGHSYEQYFGPGTRLTVT.

This clonotype was counted between two and nine times. V and J are TRBV12-3 or TRBV12-4 and TRBJ2-7; 8 bases match TRBD1. The CDR3 has 14 residues. V was clipped by 6 bases and J by 6 bases; unmatched bases: 10. CDR3 residues: CASSRTGFLIEQYF. Here the CDR3 DNA reads TGTGCCAGCAGCCGGACAGGGTTTCTCATCGAGCAGTACTTC.

V is TRBV14 and J is TRBJ1-2, with no clear D. Looked up from germline, CDR1 is SGHDN and CDR2 is FVKESK. The V end was cut by 3 bases, the J end by 2 bases, with 7 bases between. This CDR3 has 13 amino acids. Written as DNA, the CDR3 is TGTGCCAGCAGCCAGAGTAGAAACTATGGCTACACCTTC. Translated: CASSQSRNYGYTF.

This clonotype was seen only a few times. The chain links TRBV20-1 to TRBJ1-2; 8 bases line up with TRBD1. The CDR3 covers 12 residues. CDR1 and CDR2 from the germline V gene are DFQATT and SNEGSKA (reference sequence). V dropped 6 bases and J dropped 4; count of bases not matched to a gene: 4. The chain's CDR3 is CSARQGPYGYTF. The DNA of the CDR3 is TGCAGTGCGCGACAGGGGCCCTATGGCTACACCTTC.

This clonotype occurred a few times. This sequence joins TRBV6-5 and TRBJ1-1; no reliable D call. The CDR3 consists of 14 residues. Trimming cost V 2 bases and J 11 bases, with 18 bases left between them. Germline-derived CDR1 and CDR2 are MNHEY and SVGAGI. For the CDR3, the DNA is TGTGCCAGCAGTTACGACCCCCCATCGGGGTATGCTTTCTTT. Residues: CASSYDPPSGYAFF.

As for this clonotype: This may come from a read error, since a much larger clone is one base off. The chain has TRBV12-3 or TRBV12-4 and TRBJ1-1, with D tentatively TRBD1 (5 bases). The length of the CDR3 is 16 residues. Trimming pared 6 bases from V and 2 bases from J, leaving 19 bases between. In nucleotides, the CDR3 is TGTGCCAGCAGCCACGGAATTACAGGAATAAACACTGAAGCTTTCTTT. It is translated as CASSHGITGINTEAFF.

This clonotype came up a few times. The J gene is TRBJ2-1, the V gene TRBV7-2, with D possibly being TRBD2 (6 bases). The ends were cut back, 0 bases at V and 6 bases at J, with 15 bases in the middle. The CDR3 totals 16 residues. CDR1 and CDR2 (germline): SGHTA, FQGNSA. The CDR3 spells CASSLAGGSEGNEQFF. In DNA form, the CDR3 reads TGTGCCAGCAGCTTAGCTGGAGGGAGTGAGGGCAATGAGCAGTTCTTC. Supplemented by reference TRBV7-2 and TRBJ2-1, the full variable domain reads GAGVSQSPSNKVTEKGKDVELRCDPISGHTALYWYRQSLGQGLEFLIYFQGNSAPDKSGLPSDRFSAERTGGSVSTLTIQRTQQEDSAVYLCASSLAGGSEGNEQFFGPGTRLTVL.

The chain joins TRBV5-1 to TRBJ2-7; the D call may be TRBD1 or TRBD2 (5 bases each). V shed 0 bases and J shed 4 bases, with 14 bases lying between them. The CDR3 contains 15 residues. Looked up from germline, CDR1 is SGHRS and CDR2 is YFSETQ. The CDR3 nucleotides read TGCGCCAGCAGCTTGGCCGGGGCGATCAGGTACGAGCAGTACTTC. Protein sequence: CASSLAGAIRYEQYF.

V gene TRBV5-1 combines with J gene TRBJ1-1; D gene ambiguous. V lost 0 bases to trimming and J lost 4 bases, with 7 bases between them. This CDR3 is 13 amino acids long. The germline gives CDR1 SGHRS, CDR2 YFSETQ. The CDR3 DNA is TGCGCCAGCAGCTTGGAACCTACCACTGAAGCTTTCTTT. Its protein product is CASSLEPTTEAFF.

The rearrangement uses TRBV12-3 or TRBV12-4 and TRBJ2-1, with TRBD2 matching over 10 bases. Trimming removed 6 bases from V and 2 bases from J; junction bases left unmatched: 7. The CDR3 runs to 16 residues. The CDR3 DNA reads as TGTGCCAGCAGAGCGGAGGGACTAGCGACCTACAATGAGCAGTTCTTC. This translates into CASRAEGLATYNEQFF.

The V call is TRBV5-1, the J call TRBJ1-2, with 9 positions matching TRBD1. The V gene end was trimmed by 4 bases and the J gene end by 2 bases; junction bases not matched to a gene: 6. The CDR3 covers 15 residues. CDR1 is SGHRS and CDR2 is YFSETQ in the germline V gene. The CDR3 coding sequence is TGCGCCAGCAGCGAGAGGACAGGGGCGAACTATGGCTACACCTTC. It is translated as CASSERTGANYGYTF. The whole variable domain, filled in from reference TRBV5-1 and TRBJ1-2, reads KAGVTQTPRYLIKTRGQQVTLSCSPISGHRSVSWYQQTPGQGLQFLFEYFSETQRNKGNFPGRFSGRQFSNSRSEMNVSTLELGDSALYLCASSERTGANYGYTFGSGTRLTVV.

This clonotype has a handful of counts. The rearrangement links TRBV7-2 to TRBJ2-1, with D tentatively TRBD2 (5 bases). The V end was cut by 5 bases, the J end by 2 bases, with 10 bases between. Germline lookup yields CDR1 SGHTA and CDR2 FQGNSA. The CDR3 covers 14 residues. The DNA for the CDR3 is TGTGCCAGCAGCCTTAGCGCTACCTACAATGAGCAGTTCTTC. This encodes CASSLSATYNEQFF.

CDR3 protein: CASSWTGPKGSTDTQYF. The CDR3 bases are TGTGCCAGCAGCTGGACTGGCCCCAAGGGATCCACAGATACGCAGTATTTT. This chain connects TRBV7-9 to TRBJ2-3, with D maybe TRBD2 (5 bases). Trimming removed 4 bases from V and 2 bases from J, with 19 bases in between. The V gene's germline CDR1 is SEHNR and CDR2 FQNEAQ (reference sequence). The CDR3 loop spans 17 amino acids.

This clonotype appeared a few times. The rearrangement uses TRBV29-1 and TRBJ2-2, with D possibly being TRBD1 (5 bases). CDR3 size: 13 residues. The V gene lost 4 bases and the J gene lost 6 bases, with 12 bases spanning the gap. Germline V CDR1 and CDR2: SQVTM, ANQGSEA. The CDR3 DNA follows: TGCAGCGTTGGGGGCTTTCGGGCCGGGGAGCTGTTTTTT. Protein product: CSVGGFRAGELFF.

This rearrangement joins TRBV7-9 to TRBJ2-7; no reliable D call. This CDR3 contains 15 residues. V gave up 1 base and J gave up 3 bases, with 13 bases separating them. Per germline, CDR1 SEHNR and CDR2 FQNEAQ (reference sequence). The DNA for the CDR3 is TGTGCCAGCAGCTTAGACAGCTCCGCGTTCTACGAGCAGTACGTC. Translation gives CASSLDSSAFYEQYV.

V and J are TRBV29-1 and TRBJ1-1; unclear D gene. The V and J ends lost 5 bases and 10 bases respectively, with 14 bases between them. The CDR3 length is 11 residues. Germline assignment: CDR1 SQVTM and CDR2 ANQGSEA. CDR3 in amino acids: CSVRDTTGAFF. CDR3 coding DNA: TGCAGCGTTCGAGACACTACCGGAGCTTTCTTT.

This clonotype was seen a handful of times. The J gene is TRBJ2-5, the V gene TRBV12-3 or TRBV12-4; either TRBD1 or TRBD2 may fit D (6 bases each). CDR3 length equals 14 residues. V was pared by 6 bases and J by 3 bases, with 14 bases between. CDR3 loop: CASSPIGGKETQYF. The CDR3 coding sequence is TGTGCCAGCAGCCCTATAGGGGGGAAAGAGACCCAGTACTTC.

V gene TRBV29-1 combines with J gene TRBJ2-3; no firm D call. The CDR3 has 14 residues. Trimming took off 3 bases at V and 6 bases at J, with 16 bases between the two ends. Germline V gene lookup returns CDR1 SQVTM and CDR2 ANQGSEA. The CDR3 spells CSVEVAFSGDTQYF. CDR3 in DNA: TGCAGCGTTGAGGTTGCATTCTCTGGGGATACGCAGTATTTT.

For the CDR3, the DNA is TGTGCCAGCAGGGTCTCCGTCTCCTACAATGAGCAGTTCTTC. As protein: CASRVSVSYNEQFF. The chain has TRBV6-1 and TRBJ2-1; D remains ambiguous. This CDR3 comprises 14 residues. The V and J ends lost 6 bases and 0 bases respectively, with 9 bases between them. CDR1 is MNHNS and CDR2 is SASEGT in the germline V gene.

This sequence joins TRBV29-1 and TRBJ1-5; D is undetermined. Trimming removed 0 bases from V and 7 bases from J, with 7 bases in between. This CDR3 has 12 residues. In germline, CDR1 is SQVTM, CDR2 ANQGSEA. Here the CDR3 DNA reads TGCAGCGTTGAAGATGCGGGGCAGCCCCAGCATTTT. Its translation is CSVEDAGQPQHF.

The chain uses TRBV30 and TRBJ2-3, with 9 bases lining up with TRBD2. The CDR3 loop spans 15 amino acids. Germline CDR1 reads GTSNPN; CDR2 reads SVGIG (reference sequence). V was pared by 1 base and J by 0 bases, with 2 bases of the junction left unmatched. The CDR3 region is CAWSALAGSTDTQYF. The CDR3 DNA follows: TGTGCCTGGAGTGCACTAGCGGGTAGCACAGATACGCAGTATTTT.

The genes are TRBV20-1 and TRBJ2-7; 11 bases map to TRBD2. Looked up from germline, CDR1 is DFQATT and CDR2 is SNEGSKA (reference sequence). The CDR3 extends over 20 amino acids. V gave up 3 bases and J gave up 4 bases; unmatched junction bases: 23. CDR3 region: CSASSQAGTSGPRHVYEQYF. The CDR3 DNA is TGCAGTGCTAGCTCCCAGGCCGGGACTAGCGGTCCCCGGCATGTGTACGAGCAGTACTTC.